This T cell receptor beta chain was identified in a study of T cell responses to AZD1222 COVID-19 vaccine. Clones were sequenced by immunoSEQ multiplex PCR, and TCRdb holds only the in-frame ones, with some missing. The sample includes just over 80,000 clones, around 89% of them seen just once. Trimming removed 2 bases from V and 4 bases from J, with 14 bases in between. The CDR3 sequence is 16 residues long. In germline, CDR1 is SGHTA, CDR2 FQGTGA. To note about this clone: Antigen: not known.

Study-wide points: In a largely white British group with more females than males, clonal diversity was possibly underestimated.

The sequences come from peripheral blood, collected on day 0 of AZD1222 vaccination. The clonotype originates from an adult in good health. The genes are TRBV7-3 and TRBJ2-2, with a weak D call TRBD2 (6 bases). The CDR3 bases are TGTGCCAGCAGCTTACCCGGGGGTGGTTTCACCGGGGAGCTGTTTTTT. It encodes CASSLPGGGFTGELFF.